Sequencing of this T cell receptor (beta chain) was carried out in a study of beta chain features in type 1 diabetes. Regarding the study as a whole: Across all four CD4+ subsets, people with type 1 diabetes showed modestly shorter TCRB CDR3s. It was not settled here whether HLA type affects TCRB rearrangement.

There are a few counts of this clone. Its antigen is not identified. One heparinised draw, averaging roughly 0.12 L, was taken per donor. Researchers reported sorting CD4+ naive, central memory, regulatory and stem cell-like memory cells via CD45RO/CCR7/CD25/CD127/CD95/CD27. Expressed TCRB transcripts were sequenced after all isolated RNA was converted to cDNA. The average output of naive, central memory and regulatory T cell samples was several million reads. Clones were read by immunoSEQ multiplex PCR, and TCRdb kept only the in-frame ones, dropping some. This sample has some 150,000 clones, with roughly an eighth found just once. The CDR3 is 15 amino acids. Trimming left V 4 bases short and J 5 bases short, with 20 bases between. Germline CDR1 GTSNPN, CDR2 SVGIG (reference sequence).

This TCR was recovered from a young man with type 1 diabetes. Specimen: central memory CD4+ T cells from blood. The chain is built from TRBV30 and TRBJ2-5; TRBD2 might be the D (5 bases). The DNA of the CDR3 is TGTGCCTGGATCTCGAAAGGGCTAGCCGGGGAGACCCAGTACTTC. This encodes CAWISKGLAGETQYF.